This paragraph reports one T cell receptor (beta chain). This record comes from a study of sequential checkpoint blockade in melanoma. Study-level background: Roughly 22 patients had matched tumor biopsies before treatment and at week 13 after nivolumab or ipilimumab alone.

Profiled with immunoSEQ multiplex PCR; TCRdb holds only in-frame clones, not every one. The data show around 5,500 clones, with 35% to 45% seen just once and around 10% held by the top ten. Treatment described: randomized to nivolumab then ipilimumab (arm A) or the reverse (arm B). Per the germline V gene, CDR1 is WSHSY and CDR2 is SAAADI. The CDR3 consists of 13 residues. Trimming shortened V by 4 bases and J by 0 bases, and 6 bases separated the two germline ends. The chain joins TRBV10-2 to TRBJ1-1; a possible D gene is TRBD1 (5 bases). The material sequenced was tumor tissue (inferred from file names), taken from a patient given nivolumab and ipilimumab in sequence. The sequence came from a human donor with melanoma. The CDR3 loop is CASSGQMNTEAFF. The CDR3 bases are TGCGCCAGCAGTGGACAGATGAACACTGAAGCTTTCTTT.